These 6 T cell receptor beta chains were all obtained from the same sample, sequenced in a study of T cell responses to AZD1222 COVID-19 vaccine. This table comes from immunoSEQ multiplex PCR, and its TCRdb copy is limited to in-frame clones, with some not included. The sample has approximately 170,000 clones; approximately 88% are singletons. The specimen was peripheral blood, collected 28 days after the second AZD1222 dose. The receptors were sampled from an adult who received the AZD1222 COVID-19 vaccine.

This chain uses TRBV3-1 (or the pseudogene TRBV3-2) with TRBJ2-7, with D perhaps TRBD2 (5 bases). There are 12 residues in the CDR3. Germline CDR1 reads LGHDT; CDR2 reads YNNKEL (reference sequence). V lost 4 bases, J lost 7 bases, and 11 bases lay in between. CDR3 coding DNA: TGTGCCAGCAGCCGAAGGTCGGGAGAGCAGTACTTC. Translating gives CASSRRSGEQYF.

The CDR3 is CASSHGASGNTIYF. In DNA form, the CDR3 reads TGTGCCAGCAGTCACGGGGCCTCTGGAAACACCATATATTTT. This chain links TRBV7-9 with TRBJ1-3; D is perhaps TRBD1 (5 bases). Trimming took off 6 bases at V and 0 bases at J, with 9 bases between the two ends. The CDR3 is 14 residues long. Germline V gene sequence: CDR1 SEHNR, CDR2 FQNEAQ (reference sequence).

This chain links TRBV4-3 with TRBJ1-5; weak D call: TRBD1 (6 bases). Germline-derived CDR1 and CDR2 are LGHNA and YSLEER. V gave up 3 bases and J gave up 9 bases, with 24 bases separating them. The CDR3 runs to 17 residues. CDR3 DNA: TGCGCCAGCAGCCATATCAAGGGGGGGGGACTGTTCGGGCCCCAGCATTTT. It encodes CASSHIKGGGLFGPQHF.

This chain uses TRBV7-2 with TRBJ2-3; 7 nucleotides agree with TRBD1. Germline loops: CDR1 SGHTA, CDR2 FQGNSA. V lost 2 bases, J lost 1 base, and 15 bases stayed unmatched. The CDR3 is 19 residues long. The CDR3 DNA is TGTGCCAGCAGCTTATATGGCGTTTATGTAGGGACAGGCACAGATACGCAGTATTTT. It is translated as CASSLYGVYVGTGTDTQYF.

This clone was seen a few times. The chain links TRBV3-1 (or the pseudogene TRBV3-2) to TRBJ1-2; D remains ambiguous. CDR3 length equals 12 residues. CDR1 is LGHDT and CDR2 is YNNKEL in the germline V gene (reference sequence). Trimming removed 4 bases at V and 8 bases at J, with 11 bases between. The CDR3 region is CASSPRSGGYTF. The DNA for the CDR3 is TGTGCCAGCAGCCCTCGATCCGGGGGCTACACCTTC.

The chain joins TRBV18 to TRBJ1-6, with TRBD1 identical over 7 bases. Losses at the gene ends were 6 bases for V and 5 bases for J; bases not matched to a gene: 7. Germline loops: CDR1 KGHSH, CDR2 LQKENI. The CDR3 is 15 residues long. The CDR3 coding sequence is TGTGCCAGCTCTCCTGGACAGGCAGATAATTCACCCCTCCACTTT. Protein: CASSPGQADNSPLHF.